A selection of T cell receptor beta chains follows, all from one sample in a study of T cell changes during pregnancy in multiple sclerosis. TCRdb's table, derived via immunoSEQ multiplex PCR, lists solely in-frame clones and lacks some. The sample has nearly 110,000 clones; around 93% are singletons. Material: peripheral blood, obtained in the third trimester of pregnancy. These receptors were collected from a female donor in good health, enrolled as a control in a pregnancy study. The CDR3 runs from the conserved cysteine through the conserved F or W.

cdr3_aa: CASSISGGNQPQHF
v_call: TRBV19
j_call: TRBJ1-5

cdr3_aa: CASSLDPRYRFDGYTF
v_call: TRBV7-9
j_call: TRBJ1-2

cdr3_aa: CASSQERRRQGSLNTEAFF
v_call: TRBV4-1
j_call: TRBJ1-1

cdr3_aa: CASSQDRPGGDYGYTF
v_call: TRBV4-3
j_call: TRBJ1-2

cdr3_aa: CAWSTPPGQARLGPQHF
v_call: TRBV30
j_call: TRBJ1-5

cdr3_aa: CASSLGDTPNYEQYF
v_call: TRBV7-2
j_call: TRBJ2-7

cdr3_aa: CASSSLTSSYNEQFF
v_call: TRBV6-1
j_call: TRBJ2-1

cdr3_aa: CASSSHAGALSGNTIYF
v_call: TRBV7-2
j_call: TRBJ1-3

cdr3_aa: CASSQPTGDGNQPQHF
v_call: TRBV23-1
j_call: TRBJ1-5

cdr3_aa: CASSSTSEKTFF
v_call: TRBV11-3
j_call: TRBJ1-1

cdr3_aa: CASSSETGGNYGYTF
v_call: TRBV7-2
j_call: TRBJ1-2

cdr3_aa: CAWGTQGSTDTQYF
v_call: TRBV30
j_call: TRBJ2-3

cdr3_aa: CASSQVAGIYTEAFF
v_call: TRBV14
j_call: TRBJ1-1

cdr3_aa: CASSLGPTGRYGELFF
v_call: TRBV5-8
j_call: TRBJ2-2

cdr3_aa: CASSQETQRSGNTIYF
v_call: TRBV4-3
j_call: TRBJ1-3

cdr3_aa: CASSDSGAGIAFF
v_call: TRBV6-4
j_call: TRBJ1-1

cdr3_aa: CASSPGQGAGLYGYTF
v_call: TRBV4-1
j_call: TRBJ1-2

cdr3_aa: CASAPGLPGANVLTF
v_call: TRBV27
j_call: TRBJ2-6

cdr3_aa: CASSVSDRENTEAFF
v_call: TRBV25-1
j_call: TRBJ1-1

cdr3_aa: CASSNERANTGELFF
v_call: TRBV27
j_call: TRBJ2-2

cdr3_aa: CASSLRDRSAEQYF
v_call: TRBV11-2
j_call: TRBJ2-7

cdr3_aa: CASSPRGYSNQPQHF
v_call: TRBV27
j_call: TRBJ1-5

cdr3_aa: CASSGTTGVGTEAFF
v_call: TRBV5-1
j_call: TRBJ1-1

cdr3_aa: CASSQSNRGGTLSNEQFF
v_call: TRBV7-3
j_call: TRBJ2-1

cdr3_aa: CASSSSGDSYNEQFF
v_call: TRBV5-1
j_call: TRBJ2-1

cdr3_aa: CASSWGTSGVYEQFF
v_call: TRBV7-3
j_call: TRBJ2-1

cdr3_aa: CASSLQGTQPQHF
v_call: TRBV5-6
j_call: TRBJ1-5

cdr3_aa: CASSFPGQGNTGELFF
v_call: TRBV5-5
j_call: TRBJ2-2

cdr3_aa: CATSRGGQGNQPQHF
v_call: TRBV15
j_call: TRBJ1-5

cdr3_aa: CASSVEGLGGYTF
v_call: TRBV9
j_call: TRBJ1-2

cdr3_aa: CAISRSTSGGFNEQFF
v_call: TRBV10-3
j_call: TRBJ2-1

cdr3_aa: CASSQSAPGTANEKLFF
v_call: TRBV23-1
j_call: TRBJ1-4

cdr3_aa: CASSRGQGPFGYTF
v_call: TRBV4-2
j_call: TRBJ1-2

cdr3_aa: CASSRWTGGSTEAFF
v_call: TRBV5-8
j_call: TRBJ1-1

cdr3_aa: CASSSQYEQYF
v_call: TRBV7-9
j_call: TRBJ2-7

cdr3_aa: CASSRTGDTDTQYF
v_call: TRBV5-1
j_call: TRBJ2-3

cdr3_aa: CASSPETSGFYNEQFF
v_call: TRBV7-6
j_call: TRBJ2-1

cdr3_aa: CASSQLTCTDTQYF
v_call: TRBV23-1
j_call: TRBJ2-3

cdr3_aa: CASSLATSGGEQFF
v_call: TRBV7-2
j_call: TRBJ2-1

cdr3_aa: CASTSTGTGYNEKLFF
v_call: TRBV7-2
j_call: TRBJ1-4

cdr3_aa: CASRDRGRGYTF
v_call: TRBV27
j_call: TRBJ1-2

cdr3_aa: CASSTYRGLQEKLFF
v_call: TRBV6-6
j_call: TRBJ1-4

cdr3_aa: CATSDRAYEQYF
v_call: TRBV15
j_call: TRBJ2-7

cdr3_aa: CASGAGATYNEQFF
v_call: TRBV2
j_call: TRBJ2-1

cdr3_aa: CASSSGTEAFF
v_call: TRBV19
j_call: TRBJ1-1